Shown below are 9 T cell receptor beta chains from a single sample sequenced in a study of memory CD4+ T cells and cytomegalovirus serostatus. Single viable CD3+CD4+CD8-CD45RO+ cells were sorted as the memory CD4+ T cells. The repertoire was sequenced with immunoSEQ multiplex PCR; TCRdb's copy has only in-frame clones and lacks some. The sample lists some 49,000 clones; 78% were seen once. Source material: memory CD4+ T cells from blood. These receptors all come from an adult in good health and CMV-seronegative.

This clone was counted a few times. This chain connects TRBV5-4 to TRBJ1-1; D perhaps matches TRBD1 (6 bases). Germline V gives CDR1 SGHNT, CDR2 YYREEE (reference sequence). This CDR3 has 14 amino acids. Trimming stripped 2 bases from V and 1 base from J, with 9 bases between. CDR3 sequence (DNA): TGTGCCAGCAGCTTCTCGACAGGGAACACTGAAGCTTTCTTT. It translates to CASSFSTGNTEAFF.

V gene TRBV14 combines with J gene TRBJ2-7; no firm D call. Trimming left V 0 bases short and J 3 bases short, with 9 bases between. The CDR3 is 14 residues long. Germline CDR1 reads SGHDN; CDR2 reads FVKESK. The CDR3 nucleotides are TGTGCCAGCAGCCAAGAGGGCGCCTTCTACGAGCAGTACTTC. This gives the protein CASSQEGAFYEQYF.

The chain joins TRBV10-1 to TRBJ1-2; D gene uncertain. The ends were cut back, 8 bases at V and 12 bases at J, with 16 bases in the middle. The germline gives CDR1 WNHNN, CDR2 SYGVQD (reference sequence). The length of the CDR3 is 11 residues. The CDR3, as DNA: TGCGCCAGCCATAACCCTTTGCCCGACACCTTC. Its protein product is CASHNPLPDTF.

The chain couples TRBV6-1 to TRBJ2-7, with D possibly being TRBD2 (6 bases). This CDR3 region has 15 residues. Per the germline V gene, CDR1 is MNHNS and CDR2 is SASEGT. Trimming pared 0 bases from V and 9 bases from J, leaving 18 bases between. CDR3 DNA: TGTGCCAGCAGTGAAGCGGTGGGGACTCCTCGTACGCAGTACTTC. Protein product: CASSEAVGTPRTQYF.

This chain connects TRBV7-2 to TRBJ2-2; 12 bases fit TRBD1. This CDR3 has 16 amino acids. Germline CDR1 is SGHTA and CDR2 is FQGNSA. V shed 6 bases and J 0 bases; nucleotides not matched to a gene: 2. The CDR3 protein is CASRGQGASNTGELFF. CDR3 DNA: TGTGCCAGCAGGGGACAGGGGGCGTCGAACACCGGGGAGCTGTTTTTT.

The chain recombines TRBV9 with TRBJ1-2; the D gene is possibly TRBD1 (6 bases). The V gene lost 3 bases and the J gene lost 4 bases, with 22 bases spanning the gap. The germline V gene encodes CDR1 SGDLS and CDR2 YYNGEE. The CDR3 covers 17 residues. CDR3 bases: TGTGCCAGCAGCGCGCCTTCTACAGGGACCTCCCCCTATGGCTACACCTTC. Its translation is CASSAPSTGTSPYGYTF. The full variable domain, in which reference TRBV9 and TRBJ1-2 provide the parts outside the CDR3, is DSGVTQTPKHLITATGQRVTLRCSPRSGDLSVYWYQQSLDQGLQFLIQYYNGEERAKGNILERFSAQQFPDLHSELNLSSLELGDSALYFCASSAPSTGTSPYGYTFGSGTRLTVV.

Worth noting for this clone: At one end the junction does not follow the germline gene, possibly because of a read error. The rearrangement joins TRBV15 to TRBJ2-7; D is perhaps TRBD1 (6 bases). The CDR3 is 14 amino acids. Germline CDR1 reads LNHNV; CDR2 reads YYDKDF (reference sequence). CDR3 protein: CATSRDLTITGTTF. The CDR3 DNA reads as TGTGCCACCAGCAGAGACCTTACTATAACCGGGACAACCTTC.

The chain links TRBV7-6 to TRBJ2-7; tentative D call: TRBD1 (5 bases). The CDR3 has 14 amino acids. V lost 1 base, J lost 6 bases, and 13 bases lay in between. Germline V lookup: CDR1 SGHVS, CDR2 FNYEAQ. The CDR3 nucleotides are TGTGCCAGCAGCTTAGGGGGCCAGGGCGGCGAGCAGTACTTC. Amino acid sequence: CASSLGGQGGEQYF. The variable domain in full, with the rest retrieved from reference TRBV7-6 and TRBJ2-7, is GAGVSQSPRYKVTKRGQDVALRCDPISGHVSLYWYRQALGQGPEFLTYFNYEAQQDKSGLPNDRFSAERPEGSISTLTIQRTEQRDSAMYRCASSLGGQGGEQYFGPGTRLTVT.

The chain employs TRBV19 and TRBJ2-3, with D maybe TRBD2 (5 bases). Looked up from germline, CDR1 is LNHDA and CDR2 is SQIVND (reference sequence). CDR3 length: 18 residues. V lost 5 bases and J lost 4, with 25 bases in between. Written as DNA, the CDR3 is TGTGCCAGTAGTCCAGCCCCGGACTTTTGGAGGTTCGCAGATACGCAGTATTTT. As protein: CASSPAPDFWRFADTQYF. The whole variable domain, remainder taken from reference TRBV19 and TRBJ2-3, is DGGITQSPKYLFRKEGQNVTLSCEQNLNHDAMYWYRQDPGQGLRLIYYSQIVNDFQKGDIAEGYSVSREKKESFPLTVTSAQKNPTAFYLCASSPAPDFWRFADTQYFGPGTRLTVL.